The TCR beta chain under discussion was sequenced for a study of cytomegalovirus exposure and HLA in healthy donors. On the study more broadly: The approximately 120 validation repertoires used the same platform as the roughly 670 first-cohort repertoires (as reported by a later analysis).

The CDR3 covers 15 residues. Germline V gene lookup returns CDR1 SGHAT and CDR2 FQNNGV. Trimming shortened V by 2 bases and J by 4 bases, and 14 bases separated the two germline ends. Generated by immunoSEQ multiplex PCR, the TCRdb table keeps only in-frame clones and is missing some. Of under 80,000 clones in the sample, around 94% were seen once. Donors came from a validation cohort of over a hundred subjects, distinct from the first 666-subject cohort. This chain links TRBV11-2 with TRBJ1-2, with a weak D call TRBD1 (5 bases). This receptor was identified in a woman in her late teens or twenties in good health and CMV-seropositive. The sequenced material came from PBMCs. CDR3 loop: CASSLTRQSLYGYTF. The CDR3 bases are TGTGCCAGCAGCTTAACAAGACAGAGTCTCTATGGCTACACCTTC.